A single sample gave rise to the 15 T cell receptor beta chains below, sequenced in a study of cytomegalovirus exposure and HLA in healthy donors. This PCR relied on a set of 60 Vbeta primers and 13 Jbeta primers. Libraries were prepared by immunoSEQ multiplex PCR; TCRdb keeps only in-frame clonotypes and omits some of them. The sample carries roughly 160,000 clones, around 77% recorded once. Sequenced material: PBMCs. All receptors derive from a man aged 25 to 40 in good health and CMV-seropositive.

This rearrangement joins TRBV29-1 to TRBJ2-1; D possibly corresponds to TRBD2 (6 bases). The germline V gene has CDR1 SQVTM and CDR2 ANQGSEA. V was cut by 4 bases and J by 0 bases, with 16 bases left in between. The CDR3 runs 16 residues. CDR3 DNA: TGCAGCGTTGTGGTGGGACTCCAGAGCTCCTACAATGAGCAGTTCTTC. This sequence encodes CSVVVGLQSSYNEQFF.

A single count supports this clone. Here the CDR3 omits its conserved ending phenylalanine or tryptophan, so a read error is the likely source. This rearrangement joins TRBV6-1 to TRBJ2-7; 8 positions match TRBD1. J lost 3 bases, V lost 7 bases, and 8 bases had no gene match. The germline V gene encodes CDR1 MNHNS and CDR2 SASEGT. This CDR3 comprises 14 residues. The DNA of the CDR3 is TGTGCCAGCACACCAGGACAGGGAAACTACGAGCAGTACTCC. Amino acids: CASTPGQGNYEQYS.

The chain links TRBV5-1 to TRBJ2-1; D may be TRBD2 (5 bases). CDR3 size: 14 residues. Per germline, CDR1 SGHRS and CDR2 YFSETQ. V lost 4 bases, J lost 6 bases, and 14 bases lay in between. CDR3 sequence (DNA): TGCGCCAGCAGCGGTGCTAGCTCGTCCAATGAGCAGTTCTTC. It encodes CASSGASSSNEQFF.

This clone has more than one count but fewer than ten. The chain employs TRBV18 and TRBJ1-1, with D unresolved. Trimming cost V 0 bases and J 1 base, with 12 bases left between them. CDR1 and CDR2 (germline): KGHSH, LQKENI. The CDR3 is 16 amino acids. CDR3: CASSPPSYSKNTEAFF. The CDR3 DNA reads as TGTGCCAGCTCACCACCGTCTTATAGCAAGAACACTGAAGCTTTCTTT.

This sequence joins TRBV10-2 and TRBJ1-2; D not certain. The CDR3 totals 14 residues. Deletions cut 4 bases from V and 4 bases from J, with 13 bases between. The germline V gene encodes CDR1 WSHSY and CDR2 SAAADI. The CDR3 reads CASSARFEGYGYTF. The CDR3 region has the DNA TGCGCCAGCAGTGCCCGGTTTGAGGGCTATGGCTACACCTTC.

The chain recombines TRBV20-1 with TRBJ2-5; unclear D gene. The germline V gene has CDR1 DFQATT and CDR2 SNEGSKA (reference sequence). This CDR3 has 11 amino acids. V was pared by 2 bases and J by 4 bases, with 5 bases between. CDR3 nucleotides: TGCAGTGCTAGATTGCGAGAGACCCAGTACTTC. Translation gives CSARLRETQYF.

This clone has just a few counts. The V call is TRBV2, the J call TRBJ1-4; a weak D match, TRBD1 (6 bases). The CDR3 extends over 14 amino acids. Germline values: CDR1 SNHLY, CDR2 FYNNEI. V was trimmed by 6 bases and J by 0 bases, leaving 8 bases between them. CDR3 loop: CASRTGTTNEKLFF. DNA of the CDR3: TGTGCCAGCAGGACAGGAACAACTAATGAAAAACTGTTTTTT.

This clone was counted a single time. The rearrangement links TRBV4-3 to TRBJ1-2, with TRBD1 matching over 10 bases. Per the germline V gene, CDR1 is LGHNA and CDR2 is YSLEER. J was trimmed by 7 bases and V by 4 bases; bases with no gene match: 12. The CDR3 is made up of 16 amino acids. The CDR3: CASSPAGTGVLSGYTF. CDR3 nucleotide sequence: TGCGCCAGCAGCCCAGCCGGGACAGGGGTTTTGAGTGGCTACACCTTC.

The genes are TRBV5-4 and TRBJ2-3, with D hard to call. CDR1 and CDR2 from the germline V gene are SGHNT and YYREEE (reference sequence). This CDR3 is 11 amino acids long. Trimming took 4 bases from V and 6 from J, leaving 6 bases between them. CDR3 residues: CASSLRDTQYF. The CDR3 DNA reads as TGTGCCAGCAGCCTTCGGGATACGCAGTATTTT.

The CDR3 DNA reads TGCGCCAGCAGCGCCACGGGTAACCAAGAGACCCAGTACTTC. Translation: CASSATGNQETQYF. V is TRBV4-1 and J is TRBJ2-5; the D is unclear. CDR3 length: 14 residues. V gave up 5 bases and J gave up 0 bases, with 10 bases separating them. In germline, CDR1 is MGHRA, CDR2 YSYEKL.

The chain employs TRBV18 and TRBJ1-1; D is unresolved. This CDR3 is built from 14 residues. The V end lost 6 bases, the J end lost 5 bases, and 16 bases lay between the germline ends. CDR1 and CDR2 from the germline V gene are KGHSH and LQKENI. CDR3 protein: CASSQEISETEAFF. The CDR3 DNA reads TGTGCCAGCTCGCAGGAAATCTCAGAAACTGAAGCTTTCTTT.

This clone was detected only once. The chain carries TRBV7-6 and TRBJ1-5; D is unresolved. Trimming took off 4 bases at V and 1 base at J, with 8 bases between the two ends. The germline V gene has CDR1 SGHVS and CDR2 FNYEAQ. This CDR3 is 14 amino acids long. CDR3: CASSSTDSNQPQHF. CDR3 in DNA: TGTGCCAGCAGCTCGACTGACAGCAATCAGCCCCAGCATTTT.

The chain joins TRBV4-3 to TRBJ2-5; 10 bases map to TRBD1. Germline CDR1 LGHNA, CDR2 YSLEER. The ends lost 3 bases at V and 3 bases at J; junction bases unmatched: 4. The CDR3 is 15 amino acids. CDR3 DNA sequence: TGCGCCAGCAGCCAGGCCGGGACAGGGGAAGAGACCCAGTACTTC. It encodes CASSQAGTGEETQYF.

This chain joins TRBV15 and TRBJ2-1, with TRBD2 matching 7 bases. The V gene's germline CDR1 is LNHNV and CDR2 YYDKDF (reference sequence). This CDR3 comprises 12 residues. Unmatched junction bases numbered 8, after V lost 11 bases and J lost 7 bases. The chain's CDR3 is CAAGTTNNEQFF. Written as DNA, the CDR3 is TGTGCCGCTGGGACTACTAATAATGAGCAGTTCTTC. Full variable domain (outside the CDR3, taken from reference TRBV15 and TRBJ2-1): DAMVIQNPRYQVTQFGKPVTLSCSQTLNHNVMYWYQQKSSQAPKLLFHYYDKDFNNEADTPDNFQSRRPNTSFCFLDIRSPGLGDTAMYLCAAGTTNNEQFFGPGTRLTVL.

CDR3 region: CASSYRTGGNSPLHF. The CDR3 nucleotides read TGTGCCAGCAGTTACCGGACAGGGGGGAATTCACCCCTCCACTTT. The chain employs TRBV6-5 and TRBJ1-6, with 10 bases matching TRBD1. V lost 2 bases and J lost 7; bases outside the gene matches: 2. CDR3 length: 15 amino acids. CDR1 is MNHEY, CDR2 SVGAGI, per germline.